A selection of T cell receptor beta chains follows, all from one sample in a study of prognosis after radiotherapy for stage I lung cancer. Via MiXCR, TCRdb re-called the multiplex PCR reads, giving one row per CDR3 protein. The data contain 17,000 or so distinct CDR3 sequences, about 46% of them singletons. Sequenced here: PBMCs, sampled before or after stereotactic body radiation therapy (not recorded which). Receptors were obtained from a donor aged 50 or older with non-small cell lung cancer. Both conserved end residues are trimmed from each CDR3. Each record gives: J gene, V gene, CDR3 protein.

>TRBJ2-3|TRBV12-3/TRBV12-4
ASSPQGDLAGGGGTQY
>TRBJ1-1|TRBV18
ASSPTTGNTEAF
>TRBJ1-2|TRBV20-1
SALDRTNYGYT
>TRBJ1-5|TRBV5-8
ASSSGTGGDQPQH
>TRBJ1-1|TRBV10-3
AISDRQGTEAF
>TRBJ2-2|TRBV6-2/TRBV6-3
ASSYEEAGGNTWELF
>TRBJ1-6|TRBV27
ASSFWISSNEGPLH
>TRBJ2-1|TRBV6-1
ASSQRTSGSQTYNEQF
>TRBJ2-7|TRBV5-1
ASSLGGNSYEQY
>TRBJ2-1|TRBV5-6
ASSLVMEGEF